Reported below is one T cell receptor (beta chain). The antigen remains undetermined. This specimen belongs to a study of human T cells and chemical hapten exposure. Study information: Doses of diphenylcyclopropenone went to the patients' scalps weekly throughout the roughly 24-week study. Reading of the patch tests, which applied 0.01% DPC to the upper back, occurred at 6 days.

This sample's time point: patch test 2, 6 weeks after DPC sensitization. Treatment denoted: therapeutic diphenylcyclopropenone sensitization with weekly scalp DPC. Study-level results: TCRs exceeding a frequency of 1 in 1000 stayed unchanged under DPC sensitization.

Trimming pared 0 bases from V and 4 bases from J, leaving 8 bases between. Germline V lookup: CDR1 SGHRS, CDR2 YFSETQ. This CDR3 comprises 14 residues. From the RACE reads, TCRdb called clonotypes with MiXCR, one entry per CDR3 protein. The table lists around 130,000 distinct CDR3 sequences, approximately 10% of them singletons. The V and J genes are TRBV5-1 and TRBJ2-1, with D perhaps TRBD2 (5 bases). This clonotype was obtained from a woman in her forties or fifties with alopecia areata. Some clones in this sample may be carry-over from other donors' samples. Sequenced material: whole blood, taken in connection with sensitization to the hapten diphenylcyclopropenone (DPC). The CDR3 loop reads CASSLAGVYNEQFF. CDR3 in DNA: TGCGCCAGCAGCTTGGCCGGGGTTTACAATGAGCAGTTCTTC.